This TCR beta chain was observed in a study of blood T cell repertoires in COVID-19. Study overall: T cells, B-cell-depleted T cells, or PBMCs provided the cDNA or gDNA that served as material.

Authors' data handling: Amplification with reference gene primers provided the estimates of nucleated cell counts. Repertoires were generated with immunoSEQ multiplex PCR, while TCRdb's copy carries only in-frame clones and drops some. V, J and clone size reflect that table, while D and trimming were determined from the DNA. The table has fewer than 300,000 clones, approximately 93% seen once. Those enrolled in Seattle joined during active infection and were followed longitudinally afterward. The TCR was taken from a woman between 25 and 40 years old with COVID-19, enrolled during active disease. The sample consisted of peripheral blood.

In nucleotides, the CDR3 is TGTGCCAGCAGCAGCAGGGAACGCTATGGCTACACCTTC. It encodes CASSSRERYGYTF. V and J are TRBV12-3 or TRBV12-4 and TRBJ1-2, with D possibly matching TRBD1 (5 bases). V dropped 6 bases and J dropped 4 bases, with 12 bases sitting between them. This CDR3 comprises 13 residues.